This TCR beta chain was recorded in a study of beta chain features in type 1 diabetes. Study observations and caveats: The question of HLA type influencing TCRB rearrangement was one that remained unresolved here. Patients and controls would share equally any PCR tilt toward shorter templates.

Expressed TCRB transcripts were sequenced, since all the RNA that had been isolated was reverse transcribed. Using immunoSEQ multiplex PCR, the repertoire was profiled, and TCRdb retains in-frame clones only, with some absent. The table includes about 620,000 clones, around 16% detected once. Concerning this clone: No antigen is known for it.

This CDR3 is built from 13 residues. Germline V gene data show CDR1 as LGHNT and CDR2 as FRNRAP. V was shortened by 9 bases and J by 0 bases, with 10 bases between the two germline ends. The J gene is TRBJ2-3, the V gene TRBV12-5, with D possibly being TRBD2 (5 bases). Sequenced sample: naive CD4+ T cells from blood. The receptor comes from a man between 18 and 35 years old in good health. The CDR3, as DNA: TGTGCTAGCCTGGGCGGGAGCACAGATACGCAGTATTTT. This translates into CASLGGSTDTQYF. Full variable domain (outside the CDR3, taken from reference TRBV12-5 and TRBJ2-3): DARVTQTPRHKVTEMGQEVTMRCQPILGHNTVFWYRQTMMQGLELLAYFRNRAPLDDSGMPKDRFSAEMPDATLATLKIQPSEPRDSAVYFCASLGGSTDTQYFGPGTRLTVL.